This TCR beta chain was identified during a study of shared clonotypes between healthy human individuals. The study, taken as a whole, reports: Shared across several donors were roughly 5.3% of the naive CD4 clonotypes.

Profiled with immunoSEQ multiplex PCR; TCRdb holds only in-frame clones, not every one. The sample includes fewer than 1.4 million clones, roughly 74% of them seen just once. This clone was counted a few times. Its specificity is unknown. The CDR3 is made up of 19 amino acids. V shed 1 base, J shed 0 bases, and the junction held 5 bases outside the gene matches. From germline, CDR1 is SGHNT and CDR2 YYREEE (reference sequence). The receptor was derived from a man between 18 and 29 years old in good health. Some clones in this sample may be carry-over from other donors' samples. The chain carries TRBV5-4 and TRBJ2-1; TRBD2 matches at 15 bases. The source material was memory CD4+ T cells from PBMCs. Described subset: CD45RA-negative fraction. The CDR3 is CASSLYGTSGGSSYNEQFF. The CDR3 DNA reads TGTGCCAGCAGCTTGTACGGGACTAGCGGGGGGAGCTCCTACAATGAGCAGTTCTTC.